One sample yielded the 20 T cell receptor beta chains listed below, sequenced in a study of low-dose radiotherapy and immunotherapy resistance in tumors. Alpha and beta chains were covered, as first-strand cDNA relied on TRAV- and TRBV-specific primers. TCR amplification ran 20 PCR cycles using constant-region and V-primer adapter primers. TCRdb recomputed calls from the reads with MiXCR, one row per CDR3 protein. This table has around 80,000 distinct CDR3 sequences, 15% to 20% appearing once. Indicated time point: after trial treatment. Stated treatment: LDRT plus nivolumab, ipilimumab, low-dose cyclophosphamide and aspirin (RACIN trial). Here the sequenced sample was PBMCs, taken after low-dose radiotherapy plus immunotherapy. These receptors all stem from a male donor with prostate cancer.

As regards this clonotype: A far larger clone is off by one base, so a read error is likely. The chain couples TRBV6-5 to TRBJ2-7; tentatively, D is TRBD1 or TRBD2 (5 bases each). The CDR3 has 12 residues. Germline V gene lookup returns CDR1 MNHEY and CDR2 SVGAGI. This CDR3 reads CVTREGAFEQYF. In DNA form, the CDR3 reads TGTGTCACCCGGGAAGGGGCGTTCGAGCAGTACTTC.

There are many counts of this clonotype. V is TRBV7-2 and J is TRBJ2-7, with D possibly being TRBD1 (6 bases). V lost 3 bases and J lost 3, with 9 bases in between. This CDR3 has 13 residues. CDR1 and CDR2 from the germline V gene are SGHTA and FQGNSA. CDR3 region: CASSFGQNYEQYF. The CDR3 DNA reads TGTGCCAGCAGCTTCGGACAGAACTACGAGCAGTACTTC.

This clonotype was detected ten times or more. This chain connects TRBV25-1 to TRBJ1-3; D gene ambiguous. Trimming shortened V by 8 bases and J by 0 bases, and 17 bases separated the two germline ends. Germline assignment: CDR1 MGHDK and CDR2 SYGVNS. The CDR3 covers 16 residues. DNA of the CDR3: TGTGCCAGCGGACTGTCAGGAGGGCTCTCTGGAAACACCATATATTTT. Its protein product is CASGLSGGLSGNTIYF. The entire variable domain, with the rest obtained from reference TRBV25-1 and TRBJ1-3, is as follows: EADIYQTPRYLVIGTGKKITLECSQTMGHDKMYWYQQDPGMELHLIHYSYGVNSTEKGDLSSESTVSRIRTEHFPLTLESARPSHTSQYLCASGLSGGLSGNTIYFGEGSWLTVV.

In this sample, this clonotype turned up many times. This chain connects TRBV7-6 to TRBJ2-3; D possibly corresponds to TRBD2 (5 bases). Trimming took 2 bases from V and 5 from J, leaving 14 bases between them. From germline, CDR1 is SGHVS and CDR2 FNYEAQ. This CDR3 region has 15 residues. The CDR3 DNA sequence: TGTGCCAGCAGCTTATTAGTGCATGAGGGAGATACGCAGTATTTT. Its protein product is CASSLLVHEGDTQYF.

Concerning this clonotype itself: A far more abundant clone sits one base away, making this likely a read error. V usage is TRBV7-9 and J usage is TRBJ2-4; TRBD2 might be the D (5 bases). This CDR3 has 17 amino acids. Germline values: CDR1 SEHNR, CDR2 FQNEAQ (reference sequence). CDR3 region: CASGLGWSGVAKNIQYF. As DNA, the CDR3 is TGTGCCAGCGGCTTAGGCTGGAGCGGAGTAGCCAAAAACATTCAGTACTTC.

This clonotype was observed many times. The chain is built from TRBV20-1 and TRBJ2-5, with 12 bases fitting TRBD2. Germline V gene lookup returns CDR1 DFQATT and CDR2 SNEGSKA (reference sequence). The CDR3 loop spans 13 amino acids. The CDR3 reads CRAGTSGWETQYF. The CDR3 DNA reads TGCAGGGCCGGGACTAGCGGGTGGGAGACCCAGTACTTC.

This chain uses TRBV6-6 with TRBJ2-7; 15 nucleotides align to TRBD2. CDR1 is MNHNY and CDR2 is SVGAGI in the germline V gene (reference sequence). The CDR3 is 16 amino acids. Trimming cost V 5 bases and J 3 bases; bases outside gene matches: 5. The CDR3 sequence: CASSTRTSGRVYEQYF. CDR3 nucleotides: TGTGCCAGCAGTACACGGACTAGCGGGAGGGTCTACGAGCAGTACTTC.

Ten or more counts support this clonotype. The rearrangement joins TRBV28 to TRBJ2-1, with D unresolved. The CDR3 length is 12 residues. Looked up from germline, CDR1 is MDHEN and CDR2 is SYDVKM. V was pared by 3 bases and J by 8 bases, with 8 bases between. The CDR3 region has the DNA TGTGCCAGCAGTTTTTTGTTTGATGAGCAGTTCTTC. Residues: CASSFLFDEQFF.

This clonotype showed up many times. The chain recombines TRBV7-9 with TRBJ1-1; 7 bases agree with TRBD1. This CDR3 has 15 residues. After removal of 7 bases from V and 2 bases from J, the junction contained 10 bases not matched to a gene. From germline, CDR1 is SEHNR and CDR2 FQNEAQ (reference sequence). The chain's CDR3 is CASTPGQGGNTEAFF. The CDR3, as DNA: TGTGCCAGCACCCCGGGGCAGGGGGGTAACACTGAAGCTTTCTTT.

This clonotype was observed a handful of times. J is TRBJ2-3 and V is TRBV19; TRBD2 aligns across 9 bases. V was pared by 9 bases and J by 1 base, with 2 bases of the junction left unmatched. The CDR3 consists of 13 residues. CDR1 LNHDA and CDR2 SQIVND come from the germline V gene (reference sequence). This chain's CDR3 is CAREREGTDTQYF. Here the CDR3 DNA reads TGTGCCAGGGAGCGGGAGGGCACAGATACGCAGTATTTT.

As for this clonotype: One end of the junction does not line up with germline, which may come from a read error. The chain is built from TRBV7-9 and TRBJ2-1; maybe TRBD2 (6 bases). CDR1 is SEHNR and CDR2 is FQNEAQ in the germline V gene (reference sequence). CDR3 length: 13 residues. The CDR3 loop is CASSPTSGRESAF. CDR3 nucleotide sequence: TGTGCCAGCAGCCCAACGTCCGGGAGAGAAAGTGCCTTC. Variable domain in full (rest from reference TRBV7-9 and TRBJ2-1): DTGVSQNPRHKITKRGQNVTFRCDPISEHNRLYWYRQTLGQGPEFLTYFQNEAQLEKSRLLSDRFSAERPKGSFSTLEIQRTEQGDSAMYLCASSPTSGRESAFGPGTRLTVL.

The sample holds many counts of this clonotype. The genes are TRBV7-3 and TRBJ1-1; D not certain. This CDR3 has 14 residues. The V gene lost 5 bases and the J gene lost 3 bases, with 13 bases spanning the gap. Germline V CDR1 and CDR2: SGHTA, FQGTGA. The CDR3 here is CASSPLGGDTEAFF. The CDR3 nucleotides read TGTGCCAGCAGCCCCCTGGGTGGGGACACTGAAGCTTTCTTT.

This clonotype was picked up many times. The chain couples TRBV7-3 to TRBJ2-2; D is uncertain. V was pared by 5 bases and J by 6 bases, with 13 bases between. Germline CDR1 reads SGHTA; CDR2 reads FQGTGA. The CDR3 length is 14 residues. CDR3 in amino acids: CASSPEPQPGELFF. The CDR3 DNA reads as TGTGCCAGCAGCCCCGAGCCGCAACCCGGGGAGCTGTTTTTT.

In this sample, this clonotype turned up many times. V gene TRBV7-2 combines with J gene TRBJ1-1; D might be TRBD1 (5 bases). Trimming removed 5 bases at V and 0 bases at J, with 10 bases between. Looked up from germline, CDR1 is SGHTA and CDR2 is FQGNSA. The CDR3 is 14 amino acids. The CDR3 nucleotides are TGTGCCAGCAGCCTGGGGCAGGTGAACACTGAAGCTTTCTTT. Its translation is CASSLGQVNTEAFF.

The chain is built from TRBV5-1 and TRBJ2-1; 16 bases fit TRBD2. The CDR3 spans 19 residues. Looked up from germline, CDR1 is SGHRS and CDR2 is YFSETQ. The trim removed 4 bases at V and 0 bases at J, leaving 7 bases unmatched. The CDR3 here is CASSPGTSGRGSSYNEQFF. Written as DNA, the CDR3 is TGCGCCAGCAGCCCGGGGACTAGCGGGAGGGGTAGCTCCTACAATGAGCAGTTCTTC.

This clonotype was observed many times. The rearrangement links TRBV20-1 to TRBJ2-1; D ambiguous. Germline CDR1 and CDR2: DFQATT and SNEGSKA (reference sequence). This CDR3 spans 13 amino acids. With 3 bases removed from V and 4 bases from J, the gap between germline ends came to 10 bases. CDR3 in amino acids: CSARRGAYNEQFF. In DNA, the CDR3 is TGCAGTGCTAGGCGCGGAGCGTACAATGAGCAGTTCTTC.

This clonotype occurred a few times. J is TRBJ2-6 and V is TRBV2; 10 bases are shared with TRBD1. CDR3 size: 19 residues. V lost 5 bases, J lost 1 base, and 11 bases stayed unmatched. Germline V gene lookup returns CDR1 SNHLY and CDR2 FYNNEI. The CDR3 DNA sequence: TGTGCCAGCAGTTTGACAGGGGGCGCCGCCATTTCTGGGGCCAACGTCCTGACTTTC. Translation: CASSLTGGAAISGANVLTF.

This clonotype has a count of ten or more. The chain links TRBV5-4 to TRBJ2-7; 7 positions agree with TRBD1. Germline CDR1 and CDR2: SGHNT and YYREEE (reference sequence). The CDR3 loop spans 16 amino acids. The V and J ends lost 4 bases and 6 bases, in that order; junction bases with no gene match: 16. The CDR3 DNA reads TGTGCCAGCAGCGTGCCGTTCGAGGGGGCGAACGGCGAGCAGTACTTC. This encodes CASSVPFEGANGEQYF.

This clonotype has a count of ten or more. The J gene is TRBJ1-1, the V gene TRBV14, with D unclear. V lost 3 bases, J lost 3 bases, and 11 bases lay in between. Germline loops: CDR1 SGHDN, CDR2 FVKESK. The length of the CDR3 is 14 residues. The CDR3 is CASSQTPLDTEAFF. The CDR3 nucleotides read TGTGCCAGCAGCCAGACCCCCTTGGACACTGAAGCTTTCTTT.

This clonotype was found a few times. A far larger clone is one base from this, pointing to a likely read error. The gene calls are TRBV28 and TRBJ2-7; TRBD2 matches at 7 bases. CDR3 length: 14 residues. Germline CDR1 reads MDHEN; CDR2 reads SYDVKM. The V segment lost 2 bases and the J segment 7 bases; nucleotides outside the gene matches: 8. This CDR3 is CASSLPGDYNEQYF. In DNA form, the CDR3 reads TGTGCCAGCAGTTTACCGGGGGACTACAATGAGCAGTACTTC. Full variable domain (outside the CDR3, taken from reference TRBV28 and TRBJ2-7): DVKVTQSSRYLVKRTGEKVFLECVQDMDHENMFWYRQDPGLGLRLIYFSYDVKMKEKGDIPEGYSVSREKKERFSLILESASTNQTSMYLCASSLPGDYNEQYFGPGTRLTVT.